These T cell receptor beta chains were read from a single sample in a study of spatial heterogeneity in lung cancer. TCRdb called the 5' RACE reads again in MiXCR, with one record for every CDR3 protein. The sample holds some 10,000 distinct CDR3 sequences, about 6.3% seen once. The starting material was lung tumor tissue, obtained at surgery. Receptors originate from a male donor with early-stage non-small cell lung cancer. Both conserved end residues are part of each CDR3. The D gene is left open where the match is weak. Clone size is not always given. Where it is, it says once, few, many or a class for expanded clones.

TRBJ2-2	TRBD2	-	TRBV3-1	TGTGCCAGCAGCCAACCCAATAGCGGGAGGGGAACCACCGGGGAGCTGTTTTTT	CASSQPNSGRGTTGELFF
TRBJ2-2	TRBD2	-	TRBV20-1	TGCAGTGCTAGAGATCGGACTAGCACCGGGGAGCTGTTTTTT	CSARDRTSTGELFF
TRBJ1-2	-	-	TRBV2	TGTGCCAAGGGGGAAAGGGAGAACACGGCCCACTATGGCTACACCTTC	CAKGERENTAHYGYTF
TRBJ1-5	-	many	TRBV28	TGTGCCAGCAGTTTAGAGCGGCACTATAGCAATCAGCCCCAGCATTTT	CASSLERHYSNQPQHF
TRBJ2-3	-	many	TRBV7-8	TGTGCCACCAAGGCGTCAGTTAGCACAGATACGCAGTATTTT	CATKASVSTDTQYF
TRBJ2-1	TRBD2	medium-sized	TRBV6-1	TGTGCCAGCAGTCCGAGGGAGGGTCGGAATAATGAGCAGTTCTTC	CASSPREGRNNEQFF
TRBJ1-2	-	many	TRBV20-1	TGCAGTGCTAGATACAATACGGGATTAGGCTACACCTTC	CSARYNTGLGYTF
TRBJ2-3	-	medium-sized	TRBV5-5	TGTGCCAGCAGCTTGGAGTGGGGGGCGGATACGCAGTATTTT	CASSLEWGADTQYF
TRBJ1-5	-	many	TRBV5-6	TGTGCCAGCAGCTTTCGAGGGACCCGGCTCCAACCCCAGCATTTT	CASSFRGTRLQPQHF
TRBJ1-6	-	many	TRBV18	TGTGCCAGCTCACGAGAAAAAAATTCACCCCTCCACTTT	CASSREKNSPLHF
TRBJ2-7	-	many	TRBV5-1	TGCGCCAGCAGCCTGGAGGGCGGAGCGAGCTCCTACGAGCAGTACTTC	CASSLEGGASSYEQYF
TRBJ2-2	TRBD1	medium-sized	TRBV9	TGTGCCAGCAGCGTCGACAGGGCGGGCACCGGGGAGCTGTTTTTT	CASSVDRAGTGELFF
TRBJ2-3	-	many	TRBV20-1	TGCAGTGCTACCACAGGCGGCTACACAGATACGCAGTATTTT	CSATTGGYTDTQYF
TRBJ1-1	-	-	TRBV7-3	TGTGCCAGCAGCTCGGGCATGAACACTGAAGCTTTCTTT	CASSSGMNTEAFF
TRBJ1-5	TRBD1	many	TRBV4-1	TGCGCCAGCAGCCAAGATGGCACAGGGGCTTTTCGGACCCAGCATTTT	CASSQDGTGAFRTQHF
TRBJ2-7	-	many	TRBV5-1	TGCGCCAGCAGCTTGGCTCTGGGTGCCTACGAGCAGTACTTC	CASSLALGAYEQYF
TRBJ1-5	-	-	TRBV2	TGTGCCAGCAAAGTACAGTCCAGCAATCAGCCCCAGCATTTT	CASKVQSSNQPQHF
TRBJ2-1	TRBD2	-	TRBV14	TGTGCCAGCAGCCGGAGACTAGCTTTTTACGATGAGCAGTTCTTC	CASSRRLAFYDEQFF
TRBJ1-4	-	medium-sized	TRBV20-1	TGCAGTGCCCACTGGCCGGGAACTAATGAAAAACTGTTTTTT	CSAHWPGTNEKLFF
TRBJ2-1	-	many	TRBV20-1	TGCAGTGCTAGAGTTGAGCGGCATGACCGATTCTACAATGAGCAGTTCTTC	CSARVERHDRFYNEQFF
TRBJ2-1	-	-	TRBV5-4	TGTGTCAGCAGCTTAAGGATGTACAATGAGCAGTTCTTC	CVSSLRMYNEQFF
TRBJ1-5	-	many	TRBV28	TGTGCCAGCAGCTACCTTTCGCCCCAGCATTTT	CASSYLSPQHF
TRBJ2-2	-	many	TRBV29-1	TGCAGCGTTGGCCTTGGGGCCGGGGCCGGGGAGCTGTTTTTT	CSVGLGAGAGELFF
TRBJ1-3	-	many	TRBV12-3/TRBV12-4	TGTGCCACCTCGTACTCTGGAAACACCATATATTTT	CATSYSGNTIYF
TRBJ1-3	-	many	TRBV7-3	TGTGCCAGCATCCCCCTCCCCACCGGGGGGGAAGACTCTGGAAACACCATATATTTT	CASIPLPTGGEDSGNTIYF
TRBJ1-1	-	many	TRBV5-1	TGCGCCAGCCAAGACAACTCGAACACTGAAGCTTTCTTT	CASQDNSNTEAFF
TRBJ2-1	-	many	TRBV5-5	TGTGCCAGCAGAACGTCCGACTCTTCGGGGCAGTTCTTC	CASRTSDSSGQFF
TRBJ2-3	TRBD2	many	TRBV7-3	TGTGCCAGCAGCTTAACTAGCGGGGAAACAGATACGCAGTATTTT	CASSLTSGETDTQYF
TRBJ2-5	TRBD1	many	TRBV4-1	TGCGCCAGCAAGGGGACAGGGGAACAAGAGACCCAGTACTTC	CASKGTGEQETQYF
TRBJ1-1	-	many	TRBV20-1	TGCAGTGCTAGCCCCTTTGCAGGGACGAACACTGAAGCTTTCTTT	CSASPFAGTNTEAFF
TRBJ2-1	-	medium-sized	TRBV20-1	TGCAGTGCCGCTAGAGGGAGCAACAACAACAATGAGCAGTTCTTC	CSAARGSNNNNEQFF
TRBJ2-5	-	many	TRBV28	TGTGCCAGCAACCTCAATCCACAGTACTTC	CASNLNPQYF
TRBJ1-1	-	many	TRBV6-1	TGTGCCAGCACCACATATCATCAGGTAAACACTGAAGCTTTCTTT	CASTTYHQVNTEAFF
TRBJ1-1	-	many	TRBV12-3/TRBV12-4	TGTGCCAGCAGTTGGGACACGGGGAACACTGAAGCTTTCTTT	CASSWDTGNTEAFF
TRBJ1-3	-	many	TRBV6-6	TGTGCCAGCAGTCGCGGACTCTCTGGAAACACCATATATTTT	CASSRGLSGNTIYF
TRBJ2-7	TRBD2	many	TRBV5-1	TGCGCCAGCAGCTTGGACAGCGGGAGTATTAACGAGCAGTACTTC	CASSLDSGSINEQYF
TRBJ1-1	TRBD1	many	TRBV20-1	TGCAGTGCTAAGGACAGGGCTTGGACTGAAGCTTTCTTT	CSAKDRAWTEAFF
TRBJ1-1	-	many	TRBV6-5	TGTGCCAGCAGTCAAGGACTTAACGGCGGAGCTTTCTTT	CASSQGLNGGAFF
TRBJ1-2	TRBD1	medium-sized	TRBV9	TGTGCCAGCAGCGTACAGGGGGCCGCCTATAAAAACTATGGCTACACCTTC	CASSVQGAAYKNYGYTF
TRBJ2-1	TRBD2	many	TRBV6-2/TRBV6-3	TGTGCCAGCAGTTACGATACTGGACTAGCGGCCTACAATGAGCAGTTCTTC	CASSYDTGLAAYNEQFF
TRBJ2-1	-	many	TRBV6-1	TGTGCCAGCATAAGAGGGGGAAGGCGGGAGTTGCAGAATGAGCAGTTCTTC	CASIRGGRRELQNEQFF